A selection of T cell receptor beta chains follows, all from one sample in a study of blood T cell repertoires in COVID-19. Here immunoSEQ multiplex PCR was the method, and the copy in TCRdb shows in-frame clones only, minus some. The data show around 250,000 clones, with approximately 85% seen just once and 9.1% held by the top ten. The sample taken for sequencing was PBMCs or T cells enriched from blood (not recorded which). These receptor sequences come from a woman between 45 and 65 years old with acute COVID-19. CDR3s include the opening cysteine and the closing phenylalanine or tryptophan. The D gene is left open where the match is weak. Size tells how often a clone was seen (once, few, many) or the class of an expanded clone, and some rows leave it out.

TRBJ2-3	TRBD2	TRBV5-1	once	16	TGCGCCAGCAGCTCGACTAGCGGGGCTAGCACAGATACGCAGTATTTT	CASSSTSGASTDTQYF
TRBJ1-1	.	TRBV3-1/TRBV3-2	.	13	TGTGCCAGCAGCCAGGCAGGGAACACTGAAGCTTTCTTT	CASSQAGNTEAFF
TRBJ2-1	TRBD2	TRBV7-2	.	13	TGTGCCAGCAGCCTAGGAGGGAGGGATGAGCAGTTCTTC	CASSLGGRDEQFF
TRBJ1-6	.	TRBV5-1	.	15	TGCGCCAGCAGCTTGGAACACGGGGAGAGCGCACCCCTCCACTTT	CASSLEHGESAPLHF
TRBJ1-6	.	TRBV7-9	.	15	TGTGCCAGCAGTACATCAGGCGATTATAATTCACCCCTCCACTTT	CASSTSGDYNSPLHF
TRBJ2-7	TRBD1	TRBV6-5	.	15	TGTGCCAGCCGCCCTTTGACAGGGGGGTCCTACGAGCAGTACTTC	CASRPLTGGSYEQYF
TRBJ1-5	.	TRBV30	.	15	TGTGCCTGGAGCAAGGGGCAGGCCTTCAATCAGCCCCAGCATTTT	CAWSKGQAFNQPQHF
TRBJ1-1	TRBD1	TRBV7-9	.	15	TGTGCCAGCAGCTTAGACCAGGGGGTATTGACTGAAGCTTTCTTT	CASSLDQGVLTEAFF
TRBJ1-6	.	TRBV7-2	.	15	TGTGCCAGCAGCTTAGCCACTAGCTATAATTCACCCCTCCACTTT	CASSLATSYNSPLHF
TRBJ1-5	.	TRBV27	.	17	TGTGCCAGCAGTTTGGGGCGGGGTCCCTATCAAGGTCAGCCCCAGCATTTT	CASSLGRGPYQGQPQHF
TRBJ1-1	.	TRBV5-1	.	13	TGCGCCAGCAGCTTGGACCGGGGTACTGAAGCTTTCTTT	CASSLDRGTEAFF
TRBJ2-1	TRBD2	TRBV9	once	17	TGTGCCAGCAGCGTAGCGAGCGGGGGCCTAACCTACAATGAGCAGTTCTTC	CASSVASGGLTYNEQFF
TRBJ1-1	TRBD1	TRBV7-9	many	16	TGTGCCAGCAGCCTAGGTTACGGACAGGTTAACACTGAAGCTTTCTTT	CASSLGYGQVNTEAFF
TRBJ2-5	.	TRBV7-7	.	14	TGTGCTAGCAGCCCTACGCAGGGGAAGGGGACCCAGTACTTC	CASSPTQGKGTQYF
TRBJ2-1	TRBD2	TRBV2	.	13	TGTGCCAGCGGCCTTGAGCGGGGTGGTGAGCAGTTCTTC	CASGLERGGEQFF
TRBJ2-1	.	TRBV6-2/TRBV6-3	few	16	TGTGCCAGCAGTTACTCTACCGATAAACACCACAATGAGCAGTTCTTC	CASSYSTDKHHNEQFF
TRBJ2-7	TRBD1	TRBV10-3	.	14	TGTGCCATCAGCATGGGACAGGGAGCCTACGAGCAGTACTTC	CAISMGQGAYEQYF
TRBJ2-1	TRBD1	TRBV20-1	.	14	TGCAGTGCTAGTAAAGGACAGGGGGCGGGTGAGCAGTTCTTC	CSASKGQGAGEQFF
TRBJ1-4	TRBD1	TRBV7-2	.	16	TGTGCCAGCAGCTTAATGGGACAGGGGGCCAATGAAAAACTGTTTTTT	CASSLMGQGANEKLFF
TRBJ2-7	.	TRBV6-5	.	14	TGTGCCAGCCAGTGGACAGTCGACTCCTACGAGCAGTACTTC	CASQWTVDSYEQYF
TRBJ1-6	.	TRBV9	.	14	TGTGCCAGCAGCATCAGGGCTATAAATTCACCCCTCCACTTT	CASSIRAINSPLHF
TRBJ2-1	TRBD2	TRBV5-1	.	16	TGCGCCAGCAGCTTGGTGCTAGCGGGGGGTAGTAATGAGCAGTTCTTC	CASSLVLAGGSNEQFF
TRBJ1-1	.	TRBV5-1	.	14	TGCGCCAGCAGCTTGCCGGGATTGAACACTGAAGCTTTCTTT	CASSLPGLNTEAFF
TRBJ2-2	TRBD2	TRBV2	.	16	TGTGCCAGCAGTGTCCGCGGGGGTGGGGAGACCGGGGAGCTGTTTTTT	CASSVRGGGETGELFF
TRBJ2-2	.	TRBV19	.	17	TGTGCCAGTAACTCCCGTTACAGGGAAACGAACACCGGGGAGCTGTTTTTT	CASNSRYRETNTGELFF
TRBJ1-2	.	TRBV3-1/TRBV3-2	.	15	TGTGCCAGCAGCCAAGATTTGTCAGGAGGCTATGGCTACACCTTC	CASSQDLSGGYGYTF
TRBJ2-7	.	TRBV7-2	.	14	TGTGCCAGCAGCTTAGTTAGGGCAGGGGTCGAGCAGTACTTC	CASSLVRAGVEQYF
TRBJ1-2	.	TRBV30	.	12	TGTGCCTTACAGAGGGGAGGGTATGGCTACACCTTC	CALQRGGYGYTF
TRBJ1-3	.	TRBV7-9	.	13	TGTGCCAGCAGCTTAACCCTAGGAAACACCATATATTTT	CASSLTLGNTIYF
TRBJ1-1	.	TRBV29-1	.	13	TGCAGCGTTCCGGAGGTGAGGGAGACTGAAGCTTTCTTT	CSVPEVRETEAFF
TRBJ1-3	.	TRBV9	.	16	TGTGCCAGCAGCGAACGGACAGCGTACTCTGGAAACACCATATATTTT	CASSERTAYSGNTIYF
TRBJ1-6	.	TRBV2	.	17	TGTGCCAGCACCCCTGGAGGGGCGAGCTCCTATAATTCACCCCTCCACTTT	CASTPGGASSYNSPLHF
TRBJ1-5	.	TRBV2	.	14	TGTGCCAGCAGTGGGGGGGTTGGAGGACAGCCCCAGCATTTT	CASSGGVGGQPQHF
TRBJ1-5	.	TRBV7-2	medium-sized	14	TGTGCCAGCAGCTTAGCAGGGAGGGATCAGCCCCAGCATTTT	CASSLAGRDQPQHF
TRBJ1-3	TRBD1	TRBV25-1	.	17	TGTGCCAGCAGTGATTCACAGGGGTCCTTCTCTGGAAACACCATATATTTT	CASSDSQGSFSGNTIYF
TRBJ1-1	TRBD1	TRBV30	.	12	TGTGCCTGCAACCCGACAGGGACTGAAGCTTTCTTT	CACNPTGTEAFF
TRBJ1-1	.	TRBV30	.	10	TGTGCCAGTTCGATGGGCCCAGCTTTCTTT	CASSMGPAFF
TRBJ1-1	.	TRBV5-4	few	13	TGTGCCAGCAGCTTGGCCGGGAACACTGAAGCTTTCTTT	CASSLAGNTEAFF
TRBJ1-2	.	TRBV29-1	.	14	TGCAGCGTCCCATCACCCGACAGGTTAAGGGGCTACACCTTC	CSVPSPDRLRGYTF
TRBJ2-7	.	TRBV4-3	.	13	TGCGCCAGCAGCCCTAGGAGGTCCTACGAGCAGTACTTC	CASSPRRSYEQYF
TRBJ1-2	TRBD1	TRBV19	.	17	TGTGCCAGTAGGACCCCTGGCGGGACAGGGTTAACCTATGGCTACACCTTC	CASRTPGGTGLTYGYTF
TRBJ1-6	.	TRBV6-6	.	14	TGTGCCAGCAGTTACCAGGGCAGCAATTCACCCCTCCACTTT	CASSYQGSNSPLHF